This T cell receptor beta chain derives from a study of tumor-infiltrating lymphocytes in primary liver carcinoma (dated by TCRdb to 2017 to 2019). Broadly, across the study: Hepatocellular carcinoma (four) or combined HCC and intrahepatic cholangiocarcinoma (one) was present in the five patients, who were three men and two women aged 30 to 69 years. The five patients had tumors of stage T1-T3 N0M0, with maximum diameters ranging from about 4 to 11 cm. TCRbeta repertoire sequencing, expression microarrays and whole-exome sequencing were combined in the study across five regions of each liver tumor, with adjacent normal tissue and blood also included. Agilent mRNA microarray profiling was performed on the 25 tumor region samples to relate TCRbeta repertoire diversity to the local molecular phenotype. A total of 35 specimens from 5 patients underwent TCRbeta repertoire sequencing, comprising 25 or so tumor regions, 5 adjacent noncancerous liver tissues and 5 peripheral blood samples. Each sample produced roughly 3.5 to 8 million productive TCRbeta reads, and read depth showed no significant difference between tissue types. Reproducibility between technical replicate repertoires was high, with correlation coefficients above 0.98 and mean shared-clone rates roughly 0.91. Results the study describes overall, beyond this receptor: With just a few patients in the study, the authors point out that the findings should be validated in a larger study. Pairs of tumor regions showed greater repertoire overlap (mean around 35%) than tumor-adjacent pairs (about 17%) or tumor-blood pairs (around 15%), which is consistent with antigen-driven expansion. Because only the TCR beta chain was sequenced and unpaired alpha chains were not captured, true repertoire diversity is likely underestimated. Only about 8-24% of top clones were present in all five regions of a tumor, suggesting spatial heterogeneity of tumor-infiltrating T cells. Compared with blood, tumors had a significantly larger share of the repertoire taken up by the top 250 clones (p = 0.039). Since the samples were bulk and unsorted, there was no way to compare CD4+ and CD8+ T cell repertoires.

In its sample, this clonotype was seen once. The antigen it binds to is not known. At one end the junction does not follow the germline gene, possibly because of a read error. Total RNA and DNA were co-extracted from approximately 20-30 mg of bulk tissue with the AllPrep DNA/RNA mini kit, without cell sorting. Surgical resection was performed in China between late 2015 and early 2016 on a few patients with histopathologically diagnosed primary liver carcinoma. Patients had chronic HBV infection and were treatment-naive at sampling. Each tumor was sampled at five spatially separated regions: the tumor centre plus the superior, inferior, left-lateral and right-lateral poles. Histological examination found more than 75% viable tumor cells in every tumor sample. Fresh tumor and adjacent tissue pieces were bisected, with one half stored in RNAlater at -80 degrees C and the other half sent for histology.

Using a constant-region primer and ProtoScript II reverse transcriptase, TCRbeta-specific cDNA was reverse-transcribed from roughly 500 ng total RNA. Three nested multiplex PCR rounds, following a slightly modified ARM-PCR procedure, were used to build the TCRbeta libraries. Each of the first two PCR rounds ran for approximately 10 cycles using multiplex TRBV1-TRBV30 forward primers together with a Cbeta reverse primer. A final 25-cycle PCR with Deep VentR polymerase added sample barcodes and Illumina adapters. Before sequencing, amplicons between 200 and 500 bp were purified from gel using a QIAquick gel extraction kit. An Illumina HiSeq 2500 was used to sequence the TCRbeta amplicons with 250-bp paired-end reads. For the original study's pipeline: Quality trimming of reads was performed with Trimmomatic v0.33, and paired reads were merged with FLASH v1.2.11 so that full CDR3 sequences could be recovered. MiGEC v1.2.1b assigned V, D and J germline segments to the rearranged TCRbeta sequences. Clonotype statistics and Shannon-Wiener diversity indices were calculated with VDJtools v1.0.0. To cut down on sampling bias, every analysis after diversity analysis relied on just the 250 most abundant clonotypes from each sample. The public reads were reprocessed in TCRdb via fastp at Q25 and MiXCR, keeping in-frame beta chains. CDR3 protein duplicates are merged, each entry listing the most common genes and DNA. The V and J calls, along with clone size, are taken from TCRdb and not from the paper's own processing. Here the sample has 100,000 or so distinct CDR3 sequences; around two thirds occur a single time. Around 9.5% of the sample belongs to the ten largest clones.

The CDR3 has 16 amino acids, counting the end cysteine and phenylalanine. Only CDR3 DNA remains: 48 bases, in frame from the first base. CDR1 SGHAT and CDR2 FQNNGV are derived from the germline V gene. The TCR was taken from a woman aged 55 to 70 with primary liver carcinoma and hepatitis B virus infection. This chain joins TRBV11-2 to TRBJ1-1; tentative D gene TRBD1, with 5 bases matching. The material sequenced was liver tumor tissue from sampling region 5. This specimen's cell subset or site label, interpreted: tumor region T5, tumor centre. The nucleotides are TGTGTCAGCAGCTCCTTAATAGGGGATTGGAACACTGAAGCATTCTTT. This encodes CVSSSLIGDWNTEAFF.